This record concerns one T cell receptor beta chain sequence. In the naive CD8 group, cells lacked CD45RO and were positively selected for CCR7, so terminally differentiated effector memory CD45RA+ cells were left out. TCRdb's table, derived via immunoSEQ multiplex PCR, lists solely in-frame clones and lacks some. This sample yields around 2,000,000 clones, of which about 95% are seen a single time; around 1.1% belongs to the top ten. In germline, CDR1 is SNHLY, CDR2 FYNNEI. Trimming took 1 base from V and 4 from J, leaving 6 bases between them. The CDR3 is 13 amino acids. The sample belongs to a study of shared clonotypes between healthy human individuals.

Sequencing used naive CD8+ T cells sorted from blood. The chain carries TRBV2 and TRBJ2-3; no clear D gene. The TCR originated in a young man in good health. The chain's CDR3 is CASSEGAPDTQYF. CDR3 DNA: TGTGCCAGCAGTGAAGGGGCTCCAGATACGCAGTATTTT.